The 4 T cell receptor beta chains below come from one sample, sequenced in a study of patients and donors after allogeneic stem cell transplantation. Each CDR3 protein is one row after TCRdb ran MiXCR on the RT-PCR reads. This repertoire shows tens of thousands of distinct CDR3 sequences, 45% to 50% found once; its top ten account for roughly three fifths. Sequencing input: blood, either unsorted or a sorted T cell fraction (not recorded which). The origin of the receptors is a human donor who was either an allogeneic HSCT recipient or a stem cell or donor lymphocyte infusion donor (not recorded which). It is not recorded whose cells these are; they may come from a transplant donor.

The V call is TRBV25-1, the J call TRBJ2-7; D is perhaps TRBD1 (6 bases). V dropped 1 base and J dropped 5 bases, with 18 bases sitting between them. Germline CDR1 MGHDK, CDR2 SYGVNS. CDR3 length: 16 residues. CDR3 sequence reads: CASSEFLQGKVDEQYF. The CDR3 DNA reads TGTGCCAGCAGTGAATTCCTTCAGGGGAAGGTAGACGAGCAGTACTTC.

This clonotype has just a few counts. CDR3 sequence: CASSFWTGGSTEQFF. CDR3 in DNA: TGTGCCAGCAGCTTCTGGACAGGGGGCTCGACTGAGCAGTTCTTC. This chain uses TRBV7-2 with TRBJ2-1, with 11 bases identical to TRBD1. CDR1 is SGHTA, CDR2 FQGNSA, per germline. The trim removed 3 bases at V and 9 bases at J, leaving 7 bases unmatched. CDR3 length equals 15 residues.

The V gene is TRBV12-3 or TRBV12-4, the J gene TRBJ2-2; 8 bases are a match to TRBD2. With V trimmed by 4 bases and J by 0 bases, 10 bases remained unmatched. The CDR3 is made up of 18 amino acids. CDR3 nucleotide sequence: TGTGCCAGCAGTTACAGGGCAACTAGCGGATCGAACACCGGGGAGCTGTTTTTT. This translates into CASSYRATSGSNTGELFF.

This chain uses TRBV20-1 with TRBJ1-1; TRBD1 matches at 7 bases. The V gene end was trimmed by 0 bases and the J gene end by 2 bases; junction bases not matched to a gene: 12. CDR1 is DFQATT and CDR2 is SNEGSKA in the germline V gene (reference sequence). CDR3 length: 17 amino acids. For the CDR3, the DNA is TGCAGTGCTAGAGATGACAGGGCCTATTACGCCAACACTGAAGCTTTCTTT. Its translation: CSARDDRAYYANTEAFF.